This T cell receptor (beta chain) was recovered during a study of response to subunit inactivated influenza vaccine. Study-wide findings and caveats: The authors suggested that every seasonal influenza vaccination recruits few new T cells.

For this clonotype: Its specificity is not known.

TCRdb re-derived calls from the RT-PCR reads in MiXCR, one entry per CDR3 protein. The data show 290,000 or so distinct CDR3 sequences, approximately 20% seen once. Germline CDR1 is SEHNR and CDR2 is FQNEAQ (reference sequence). V was pared by 5 bases and J by 6 bases, with 6 bases of the junction left unmatched. The CDR3 sequence is 15 residues long. This TCR came from a man aged 45 to 70 who received an inactivated influenza vaccine. This sample comprised PBMCs from blood, obtained less than 22 months after vaccination. This sequence joins TRBV7-9 and TRBJ1-4; 10 positions match TRBD1. In DNA, the CDR3 is TGTGCCAGCAGCGCTAGACAGGGGGCGGATGAAAAACTGTTTTTT. Protein product: CASSARQGADEKLFF.